This T cell receptor beta chain appears in the sequencing data of a study of T cell clusters in autoimmune cytopenias. Each sample's input was 200 to 300 ng genomic DNA, some 34,000 genome equivalents. This clonotype is deemed medium-sized by its frequency. This CDR3 comprises 12 residues. Germline V CDR1 and CDR2: SQVTM, ANQGSEA. TRB rearrangements were amplified by touch-down multiplex PCR with mixed TRB-A/B primers. TCRdb re-analyzed the multiplex PCR reads; it lists each CDR3 protein once, without DNA. With approximately 15,000 distinct CDR3 sequences in the sample, the ten largest clones hold 3.6%. In addition, the sample was reused for a study of T cell repertoires in aging, cancer and after chemotherapy.

The source material was peripheral blood. This sequence originates from a human donor in good health. The V call is TRBV29-1, the J call TRBJ1-2. The CDR3 loop is CSVADGRGGYTF.